Sequencing of this T cell receptor beta chain was carried out in a study of blood T cell repertoires in COVID-19 (dated by TCRdb to 2020 to 2021). Background for the entire study: Samples covering the acute and convalescent phases of COVID-19 were provided by collaborators in the United States, Italy and Spain. The prospective study material was composed of cDNA or gDNA derived from T cells, B-cell-depleted T cells, or PBMCs. Subjects who had been exposed to COVID-19, were actively infected with it, or had recovered from it provided the deeply sampled blood TCRbeta repertoires that made up the dataset. The repertoires were made available in a free public database intended to serve as a resource for research on the immune response to SARS-CoV-2. Samples were obtained from the ongoing ImmuneRACE study (first 160 participants) and from some 1,200 subjects provided by 6 global collaborators. Sample metadata almost always included a de-identified subject ID, COVID-19 status, age in years and sex. Where available, HLA class I and class II types were taken from metadata supplied by the sample provider and were not determined by assay-based typing.

The investigation overall reported the following: The amount of clinical and demographic metadata varied by source and participant and was provided uncurated.

Each collaborating institution followed its own protocols to collect whole blood in K2EDTA tubes. For TCRbeta analysis, collaborators shipped samples as frozen whole blood, isolated PBMCs, or DNA extracted from either of those sample types. Counted from cysteine to phenylalanine, this CDR3 has 11 amino acids. Just CDR3 DNA is preserved here, 33 bases in frame from base 1. Taken from the germline V gene (reference sequence), the CDR1 and CDR2 loops are GTSNPN and SVGIG. Cut back by 4 bases and 6 bases, the V and J ends lie 10 bases apart. To note about this clone: The antigen it recognizes is unknown. Qualities for individual bases were not recorded, and no much larger clone is one base off.

TCRbeta CDR3 regions were amplified from genomic DNA by means of the immunoSEQ Assay, a bias-controlled multiplex PCR. As for the original processing: Nucleated cell counts per sample were estimated from amplification of reference gene primers within the assay. Sequence reads were collapsed and filtered to measure the absolute abundance of every unique TCRbeta CDR3 rearrangement. Productive Simpson clonality was computed per sample as the square root of Simpson's diversity index over productive rearrangements. TCRdb holds this immuneACCESS table with in-frame rearrangements only. Some clones are missing; in checked studies, unresolved V genes explain under half, and the rest has no known cause. The V and J calls and clone size were taken over from that table, and D and trimming were inferred from the DNA. The sample table contains 200,000 or so clones; only one count was recorded for roughly nine tenths of them. Under 2.5% of the sample is taken by the ten largest.

The V and J genes are TRBV30 and TRBJ2-7; tentative D gene TRBD1, with 5 bases matching. The sample consisted of peripheral blood. The sequence derives from a man aged 70 or older with active or convalescent COVID-19. The encoded CDR3 is CAWTTGIEQYF. The DNA sequence reads TGTGCCTGGACCACAGGTATCGAGCAGTACTTC.